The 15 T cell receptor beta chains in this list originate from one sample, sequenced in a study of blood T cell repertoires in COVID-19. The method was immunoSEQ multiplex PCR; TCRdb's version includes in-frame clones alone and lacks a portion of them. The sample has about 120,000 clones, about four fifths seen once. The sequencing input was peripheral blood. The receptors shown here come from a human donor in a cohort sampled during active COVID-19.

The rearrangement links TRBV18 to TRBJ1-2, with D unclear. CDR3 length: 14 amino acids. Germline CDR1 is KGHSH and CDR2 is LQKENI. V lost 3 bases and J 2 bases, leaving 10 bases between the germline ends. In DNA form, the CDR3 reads TGTGCCAGCTCACCCATGAGCGGGAACTATGGCTACACCTTC. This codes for CASSPMSGNYGYTF.

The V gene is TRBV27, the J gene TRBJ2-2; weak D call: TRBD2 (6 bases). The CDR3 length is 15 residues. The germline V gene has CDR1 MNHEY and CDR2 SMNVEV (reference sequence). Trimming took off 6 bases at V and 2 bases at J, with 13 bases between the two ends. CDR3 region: CASRRLGGNTGELFF. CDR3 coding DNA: TGTGCCAGCAGAAGACTCGGGGGTAACACCGGGGAGCTGTTTTTT.

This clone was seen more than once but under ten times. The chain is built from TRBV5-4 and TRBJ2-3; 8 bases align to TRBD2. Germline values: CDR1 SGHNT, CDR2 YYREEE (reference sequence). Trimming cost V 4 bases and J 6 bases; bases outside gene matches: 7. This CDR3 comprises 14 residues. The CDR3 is CASSRAGVGDTQYF. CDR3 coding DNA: TGTGCCAGCAGCCGAGCGGGAGTGGGGGATACGCAGTATTTT.

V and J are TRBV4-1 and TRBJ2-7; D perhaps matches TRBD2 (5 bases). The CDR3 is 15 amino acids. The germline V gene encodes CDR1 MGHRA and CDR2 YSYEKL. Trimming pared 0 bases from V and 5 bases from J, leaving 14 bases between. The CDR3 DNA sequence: TGCGCCAGCAGCCAAGAAGAGAGGGTTATCCACGAGCAGTACTTC. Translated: CASSQEERVIHEQYF.

The CDR3 region is CASSYGRETQYF. For the CDR3, the DNA is TGTGCCAGCAGTTACGGGAGGGAGACCCAGTACTTC. This chain uses TRBV6-2 or TRBV6-3 with TRBJ2-5, with D maybe TRBD2 (6 bases). The V and J ends lost 2 bases and 5 bases respectively, with 6 bases between them. The CDR3 length is 12 residues. Germline V CDR1 and CDR2: MNHEY, SVGEGT.

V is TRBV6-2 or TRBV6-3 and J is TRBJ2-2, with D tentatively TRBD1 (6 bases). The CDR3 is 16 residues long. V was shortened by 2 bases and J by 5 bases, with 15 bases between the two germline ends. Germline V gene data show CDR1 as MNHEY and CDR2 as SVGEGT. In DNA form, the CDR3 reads TGTGCCAGCAGTTACCGCCAGGACAGACTGACCGGGGAGCTGTTTTTT. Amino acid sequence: CASSYRQDRLTGELFF.

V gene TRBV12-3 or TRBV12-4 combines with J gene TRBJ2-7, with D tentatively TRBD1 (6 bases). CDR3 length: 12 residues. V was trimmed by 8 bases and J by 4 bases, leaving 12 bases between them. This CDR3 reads CASADGQYEQYF. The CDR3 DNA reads TGTGCCAGCGCCGATGGACAGTACGAGCAGTACTTC.

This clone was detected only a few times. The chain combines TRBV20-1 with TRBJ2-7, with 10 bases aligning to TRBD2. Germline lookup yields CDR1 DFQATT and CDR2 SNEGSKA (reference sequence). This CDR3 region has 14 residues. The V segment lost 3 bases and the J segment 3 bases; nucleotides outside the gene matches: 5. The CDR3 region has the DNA TGCAGTGCTAGTGCCCTAGCGGGAGTCTACGAGCAGTACTTC. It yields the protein CSASALAGVYEQYF.

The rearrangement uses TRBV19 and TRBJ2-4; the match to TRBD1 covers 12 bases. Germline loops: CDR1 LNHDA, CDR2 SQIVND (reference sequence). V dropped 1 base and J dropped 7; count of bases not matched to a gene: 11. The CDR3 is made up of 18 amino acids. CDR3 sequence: CASSIGPGQGASLNIQYF. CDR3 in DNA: TGTGCCAGTAGTATAGGCCCGGGACAGGGGGCTTCGTTGAACATTCAGTACTTC.

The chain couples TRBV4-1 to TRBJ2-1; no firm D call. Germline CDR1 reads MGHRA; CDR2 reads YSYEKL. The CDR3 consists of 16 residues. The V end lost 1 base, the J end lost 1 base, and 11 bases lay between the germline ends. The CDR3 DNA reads TGCGCCAGCAGCCAAGTAGCCCGGATATCCTACAATGAGCAGTTCTTC. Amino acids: CASSQVARISYNEQFF.

The CDR3 DNA follows: TGTGCCAGCAGCTCCAGGGGTTTGACCACTGAAGCTTTCTTT. Protein sequence: CASSSRGLTTEAFF. V and J are TRBV7-2 and TRBJ1-1, with D possibly being TRBD1 (6 bases). Germline V gives CDR1 SGHTA, CDR2 FQGNSA. The CDR3 runs to 14 residues. Between the trimmed V and J ends, which lost 4 bases and 4 bases, there was a span of 13 bases.

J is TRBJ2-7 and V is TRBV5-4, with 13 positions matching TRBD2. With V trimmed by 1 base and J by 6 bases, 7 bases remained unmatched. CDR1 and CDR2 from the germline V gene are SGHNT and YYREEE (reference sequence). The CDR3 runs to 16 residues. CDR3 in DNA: TGTGCCAGCAGCTTGAACGGACTAGCGGGAGTGAGCGAGCAGTACTTC. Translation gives CASSLNGLAGVSEQYF.

The CDR3 DNA reads as TGTGCCAGCAGTGTGGACAATAACTATGGCTACACCTTC. Translation gives CASSVDNNYGYTF. The V call is TRBV2, the J call TRBJ1-2; possibly TRBD1 for D (5 bases). V dropped 4 bases and J dropped 1 base, with 7 bases sitting between them. This CDR3 spans 13 amino acids. Looked up from germline, CDR1 is SNHLY and CDR2 is FYNNEI.

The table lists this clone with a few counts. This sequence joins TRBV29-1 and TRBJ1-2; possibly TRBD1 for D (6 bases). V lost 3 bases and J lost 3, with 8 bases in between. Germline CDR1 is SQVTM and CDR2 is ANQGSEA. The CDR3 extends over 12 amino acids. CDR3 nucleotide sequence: TGCAGCGTTGAGGACAGCTACTATGGCTACACCTTC. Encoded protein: CSVEDSYYGYTF. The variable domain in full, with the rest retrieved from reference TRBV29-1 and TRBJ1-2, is SAVISQKPSRDICQRGTSLTIQCQVDSQVTMMFWYRQQPGQSLTLIATANQGSEATYESGFVIDKFPISRPNLTFSTLTVSNMSPEDSSIYLCSVEDSYYGYTFGSGTRLTVV.

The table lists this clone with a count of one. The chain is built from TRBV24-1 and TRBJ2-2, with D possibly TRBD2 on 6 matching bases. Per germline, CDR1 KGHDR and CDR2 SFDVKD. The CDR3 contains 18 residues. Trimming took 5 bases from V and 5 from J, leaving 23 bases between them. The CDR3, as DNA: TGTGCCACCAGTGCACACCAAATAGGAGGGAGTAAGACCGGGGAGCTGTTTTTT. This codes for CATSAHQIGGSKTGELFF.